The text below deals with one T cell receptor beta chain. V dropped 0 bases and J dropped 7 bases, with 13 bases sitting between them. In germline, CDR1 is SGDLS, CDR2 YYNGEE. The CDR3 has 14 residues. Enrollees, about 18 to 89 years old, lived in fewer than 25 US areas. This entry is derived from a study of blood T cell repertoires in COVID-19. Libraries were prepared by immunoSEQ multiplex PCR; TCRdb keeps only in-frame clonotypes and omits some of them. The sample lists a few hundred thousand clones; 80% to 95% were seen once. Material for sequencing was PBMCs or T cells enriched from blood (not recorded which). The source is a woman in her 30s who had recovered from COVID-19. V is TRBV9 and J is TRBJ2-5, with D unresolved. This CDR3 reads CASSVEVQTGTQYF. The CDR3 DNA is TGTGCCAGCAGCGTAGAGGTCCAAACGGGGACCCAGTACTTC.